Described below is a single T cell receptor (beta chain) sequence and its context. TCRdb keeps only in-frame clones here, not all; method: immunoSEQ multiplex PCR. The repertoire includes some 270,000 clones, 80% to 90% of them detected once, and about 2.9% sits in the top ten. The data were taken from a study of blood T cell repertoires in COVID-19. In terms of age and location, participants ranged from roughly 18 to 100 years and lived in about 25 US areas. V was trimmed by 4 bases and J by 0 bases, leaving 12 bases between them. Per the germline V gene, CDR1 is SEHNR and CDR2 is FQNEAQ (reference sequence). The CDR3 sequence is 15 residues long.

This sequence originates from a middle-aged woman who had been exposed to COVID-19. What was sequenced was PBMCs or T cells enriched from blood (not recorded which). The chain has TRBV7-9 and TRBJ1-2, with D possibly being TRBD1 (5 bases). CDR3 in amino acids: CASSSSETANYGYTF. For the CDR3, the DNA is TGTGCCAGCAGCTCGTCCGAGACAGCTAACTATGGCTACACCTTC.